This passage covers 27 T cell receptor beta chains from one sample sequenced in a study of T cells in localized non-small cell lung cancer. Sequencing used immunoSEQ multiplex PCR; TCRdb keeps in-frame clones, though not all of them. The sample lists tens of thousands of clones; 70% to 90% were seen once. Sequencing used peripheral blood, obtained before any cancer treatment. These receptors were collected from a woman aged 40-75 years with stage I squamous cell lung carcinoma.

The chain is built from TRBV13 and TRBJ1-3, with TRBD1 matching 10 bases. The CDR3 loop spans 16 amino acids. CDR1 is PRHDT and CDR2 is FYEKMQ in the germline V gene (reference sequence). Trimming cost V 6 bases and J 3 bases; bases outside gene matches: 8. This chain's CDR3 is CASSQDRGRNGNTIYF. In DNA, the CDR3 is TGTGCCAGCAGTCAAGACAGGGGGCGCAATGGAAACACCATATATTTT.

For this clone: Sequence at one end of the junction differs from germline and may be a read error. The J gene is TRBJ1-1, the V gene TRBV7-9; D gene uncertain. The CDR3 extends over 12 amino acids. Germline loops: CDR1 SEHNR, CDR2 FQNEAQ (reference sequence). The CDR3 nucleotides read TGTGCCAGCAGCTTAGTGTCAGCGCGCTTAGACTTT. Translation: CASSLVSARLDF.

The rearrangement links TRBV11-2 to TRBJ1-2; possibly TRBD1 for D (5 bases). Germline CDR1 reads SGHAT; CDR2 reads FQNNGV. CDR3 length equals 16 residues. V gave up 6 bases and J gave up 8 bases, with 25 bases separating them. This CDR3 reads CASRQGGAASIGGYTF. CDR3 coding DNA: TGTGCCAGCAGACAAGGAGGGGCAGCCAGCATTGGGGGCTACACCTTC.

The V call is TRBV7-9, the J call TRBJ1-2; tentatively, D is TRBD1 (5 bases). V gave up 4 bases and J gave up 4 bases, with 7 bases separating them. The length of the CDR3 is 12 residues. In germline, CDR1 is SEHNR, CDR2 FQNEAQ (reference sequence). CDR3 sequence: CASSSDSYGYTF. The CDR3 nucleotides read TGTGCCAGCAGCTCCGACAGCTATGGCTACACCTTC. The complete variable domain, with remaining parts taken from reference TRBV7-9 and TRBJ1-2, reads DTGVSQNPRHKITKRGQNVTFRCDPISEHNRLYWYRQTLGQGPEFLTYFQNEAQLEKSRLLSDRFSAERPKGSFSTLEIQRTEQGDSAMYLCASSSDSYGYTFGSGTRLTVV.

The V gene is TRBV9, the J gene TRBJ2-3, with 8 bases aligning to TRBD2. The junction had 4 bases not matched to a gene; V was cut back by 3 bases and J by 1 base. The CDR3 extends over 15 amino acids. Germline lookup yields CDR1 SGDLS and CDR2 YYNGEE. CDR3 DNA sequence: TGTGCCAGCAGCGCCCGAGCGGGGGGCACAGATACGCAGTATTTT. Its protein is CASSARAGGTDTQYF.

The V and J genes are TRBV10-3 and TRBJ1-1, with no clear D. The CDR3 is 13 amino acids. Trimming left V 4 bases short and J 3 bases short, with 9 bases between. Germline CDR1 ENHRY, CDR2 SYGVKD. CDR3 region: CAISGRGDTEAFF. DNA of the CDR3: TGTGCCATCAGTGGGCGCGGGGACACTGAAGCTTTCTTT.

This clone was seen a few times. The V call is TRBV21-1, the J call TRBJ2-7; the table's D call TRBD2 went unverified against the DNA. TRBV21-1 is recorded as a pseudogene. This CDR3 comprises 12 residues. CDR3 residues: CASSKEDYEQYF. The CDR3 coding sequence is TGTGCCAGCAGCAAGGAGGATTACGAGCAGTACTTC.

CDR3 nucleotides: TGTGCCAGCAGTTACAGGGGGCAGAATCAGCCCCAGCATTTT. This codes for CASSYRGQNQPQHF. This chain links TRBV6-5 with TRBJ1-5; 7 bases fit TRBD1. V was pared by 2 bases and J by 4 bases, with 2 bases of the junction left unmatched. Germline V gene sequence: CDR1 MNHEY, CDR2 SVGAGI. The CDR3 totals 14 residues.

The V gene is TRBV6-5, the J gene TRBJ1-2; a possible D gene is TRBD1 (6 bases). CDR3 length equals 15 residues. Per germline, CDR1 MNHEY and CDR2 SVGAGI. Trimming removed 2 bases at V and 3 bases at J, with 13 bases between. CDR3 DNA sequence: TGTGCCAGCAGTTACGACCACAGGGTTGACTATGGCTACACCTTC. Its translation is CASSYDHRVDYGYTF.

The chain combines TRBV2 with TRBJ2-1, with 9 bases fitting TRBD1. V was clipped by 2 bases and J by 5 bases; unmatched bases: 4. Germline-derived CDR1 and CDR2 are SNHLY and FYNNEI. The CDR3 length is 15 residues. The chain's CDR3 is CASSESGTGHNEQFF. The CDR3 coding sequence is TGTGCCAGCAGTGAATCGGGGACAGGGCACAATGAGCAGTTCTTC.

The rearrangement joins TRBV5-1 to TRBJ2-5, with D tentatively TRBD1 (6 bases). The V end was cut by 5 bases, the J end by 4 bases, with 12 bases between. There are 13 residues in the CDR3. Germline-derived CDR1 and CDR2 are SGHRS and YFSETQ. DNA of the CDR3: TGCGCCAGCAGTAGGGGGAAGGGAGAGACCCAGTACTTC. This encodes CASSRGKGETQYF.

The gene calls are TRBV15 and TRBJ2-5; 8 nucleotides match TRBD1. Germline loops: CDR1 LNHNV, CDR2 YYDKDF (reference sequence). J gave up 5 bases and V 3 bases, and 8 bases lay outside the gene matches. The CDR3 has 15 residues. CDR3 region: CATSRDSRTGETQYF. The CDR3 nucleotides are TGTGCCACCAGCAGGGATTCTCGGACAGGGGAGACCCAGTACTTC.

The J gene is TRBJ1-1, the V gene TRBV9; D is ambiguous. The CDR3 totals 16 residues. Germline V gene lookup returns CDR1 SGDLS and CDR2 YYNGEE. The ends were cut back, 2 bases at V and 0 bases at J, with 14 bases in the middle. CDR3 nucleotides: TGTGCCAGCAGCGTTTACGAGGGCCAATTGAACACTGAAGCTTTCTTT. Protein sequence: CASSVYEGQLNTEAFF. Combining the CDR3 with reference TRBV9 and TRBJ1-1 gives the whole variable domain DSGVTQTPKHLITATGQRVTLRCSPRSGDLSVYWYQQSLDQGLQFLIQYYNGEERAKGNILERFSAQQFPDLHSELNLSSLELGDSALYFCASSVYEGQLNTEAFFGQGTRLTVV.

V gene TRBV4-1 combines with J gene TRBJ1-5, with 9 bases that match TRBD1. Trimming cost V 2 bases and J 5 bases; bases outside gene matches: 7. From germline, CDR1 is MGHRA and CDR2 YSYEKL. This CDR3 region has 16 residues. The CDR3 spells CASSQLGTGRHQPQHF. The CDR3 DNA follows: TGCGCCAGCAGCCAACTAGGGACAGGGAGGCATCAGCCCCAGCATTTT.

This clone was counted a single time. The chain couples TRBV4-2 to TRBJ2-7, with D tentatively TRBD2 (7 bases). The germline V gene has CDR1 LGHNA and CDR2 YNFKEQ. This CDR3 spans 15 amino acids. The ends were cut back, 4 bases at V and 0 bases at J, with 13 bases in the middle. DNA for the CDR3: TGTGCCAGCAGCCCAAAGGGGGGGACCTCCTACGAGCAGTACTTC. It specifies CASSPKGGTSYEQYF.

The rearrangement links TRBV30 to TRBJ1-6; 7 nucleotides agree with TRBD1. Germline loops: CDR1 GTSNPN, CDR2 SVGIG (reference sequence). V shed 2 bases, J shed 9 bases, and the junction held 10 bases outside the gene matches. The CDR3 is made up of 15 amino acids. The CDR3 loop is CAWSPQGQVVSPLHF. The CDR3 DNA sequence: TGTGCCTGGAGTCCCCAAGGACAGGTGGTTTCACCCCTCCACTTT. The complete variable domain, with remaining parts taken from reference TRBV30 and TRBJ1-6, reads SQTIHQWPATLVQPVGSPLSLECTVEGTSNPNLYWYRQAAGRGLQLLFYSVGIGQISSEVPQNLSASRPQDRQFILSSKKLLLSDSGFYLCAWSPQGQVVSPLHFGNGTRLTVT.

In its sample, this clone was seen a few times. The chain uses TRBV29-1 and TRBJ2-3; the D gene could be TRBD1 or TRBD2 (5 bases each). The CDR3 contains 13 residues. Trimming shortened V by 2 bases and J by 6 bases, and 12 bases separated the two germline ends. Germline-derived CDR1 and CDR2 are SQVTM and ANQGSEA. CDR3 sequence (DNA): TGCAGCGTTGAAACGGGGCCCGTCGATACGCAGTATTTT. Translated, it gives CSVETGPVDTQYF.

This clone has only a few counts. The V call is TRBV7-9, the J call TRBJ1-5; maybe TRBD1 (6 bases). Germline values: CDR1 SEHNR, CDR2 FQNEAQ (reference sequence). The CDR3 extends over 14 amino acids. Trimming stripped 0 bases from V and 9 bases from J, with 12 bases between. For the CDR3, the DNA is TGTGCCAGCAGCTTAGCAGGGGGACAAGGGCCCCAGCATTTT. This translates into CASSLAGGQGPQHF.

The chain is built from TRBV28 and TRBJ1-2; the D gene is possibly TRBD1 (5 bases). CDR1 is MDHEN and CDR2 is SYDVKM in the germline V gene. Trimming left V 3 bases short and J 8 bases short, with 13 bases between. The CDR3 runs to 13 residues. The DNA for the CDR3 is TGTGCCAGCAGTTTCGCAGGGCTCGGGGGCTACACCTTC. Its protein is CASSFAGLGGYTF.

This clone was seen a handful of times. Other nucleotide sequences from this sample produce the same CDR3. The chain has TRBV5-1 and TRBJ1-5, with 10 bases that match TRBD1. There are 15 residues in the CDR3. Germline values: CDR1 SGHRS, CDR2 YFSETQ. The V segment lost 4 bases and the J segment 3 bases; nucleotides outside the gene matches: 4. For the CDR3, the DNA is TGCGCCAGCAGCCTGGGACAGGGGCTCAATCAGCCCCAGCATTTT. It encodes CASSLGQGLNQPQHF.

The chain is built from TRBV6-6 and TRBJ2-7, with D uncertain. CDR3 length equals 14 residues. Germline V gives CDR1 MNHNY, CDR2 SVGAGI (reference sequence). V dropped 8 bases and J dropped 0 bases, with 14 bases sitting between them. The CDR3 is CASRPRLGSYEQYF. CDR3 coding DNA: TGTGCCAGCCGTCCCCGGCTCGGCTCCTACGAGCAGTACTTC.

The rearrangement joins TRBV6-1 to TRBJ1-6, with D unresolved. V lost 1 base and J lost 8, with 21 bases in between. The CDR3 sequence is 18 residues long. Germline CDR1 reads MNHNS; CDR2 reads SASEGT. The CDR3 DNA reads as TGTGCCAGCAGTGAAGGGACGAGGCGCGGGCCTGTCTATTCACCCCTCCACTTT. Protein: CASSEGTRRGPVYSPLHF.

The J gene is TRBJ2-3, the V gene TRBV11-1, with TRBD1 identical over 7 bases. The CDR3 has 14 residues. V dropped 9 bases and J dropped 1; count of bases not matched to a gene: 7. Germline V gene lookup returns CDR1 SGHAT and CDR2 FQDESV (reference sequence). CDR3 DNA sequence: TGTGCCAGTTCCCGGGACAGTGGCACAGATACGCAGTATTTT. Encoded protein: CASSRDSGTDTQYF.

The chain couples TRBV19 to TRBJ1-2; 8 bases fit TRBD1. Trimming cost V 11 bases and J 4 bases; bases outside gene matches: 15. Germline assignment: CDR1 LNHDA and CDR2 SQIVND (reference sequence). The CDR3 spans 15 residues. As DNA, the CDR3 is TGTGCCGCCCAGGACAGGGCCGGAACCCTCTATGGCTACACCTTC. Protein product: CAAQDRAGTLYGYTF.

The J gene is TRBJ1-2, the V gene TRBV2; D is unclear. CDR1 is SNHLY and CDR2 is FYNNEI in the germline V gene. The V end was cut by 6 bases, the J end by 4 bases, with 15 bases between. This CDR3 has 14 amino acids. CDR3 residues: CASRFVTPIYGYTF. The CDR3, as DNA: TGTGCCAGCAGGTTCGTGACGCCTATCTATGGCTACACCTTC.

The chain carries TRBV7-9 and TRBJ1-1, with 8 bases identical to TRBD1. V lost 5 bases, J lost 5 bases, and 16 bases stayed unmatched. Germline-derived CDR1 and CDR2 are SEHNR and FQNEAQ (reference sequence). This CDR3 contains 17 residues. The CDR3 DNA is TGTGCCAGCAGCCTGTGGACAGGGTTCGATCTATGGACTGAAGCTTTCTTT. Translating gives CASSLWTGFDLWTEAFF.

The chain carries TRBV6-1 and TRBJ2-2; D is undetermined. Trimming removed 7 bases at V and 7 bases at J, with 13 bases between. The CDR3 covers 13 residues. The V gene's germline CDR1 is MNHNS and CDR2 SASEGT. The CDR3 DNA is TGTGCCAGCATCGCGGTGGGTATCGGGGAGCTGTTTTTT. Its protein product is CASIAVGIGELFF.